Described below is a single TCR beta chain sequence and its context. This receptor's antigen is unknown. The record has no base qualities; no much larger clone is one base away. According to the study, the label for this sample's treatment or condition signals: 15 to 20 received Ad26.COV2.S at low or high dose, single or two shots; 5 received placebo; per-sample allocation not given. Repertoires of vaccine and placebo recipients were sequenced from samples collected on day 63 after the first injection. Cohort 1b enrolled 25 adults aged 18-55 years at a single site in Boston, USA, between 29 July and 7 August 2020. Ad26.COV2.S was a replication-incompetent adenovirus type 26 vector that expressed a prefusion-stabilized SARS-CoV-2 spike protein derived from the original Wuhan strain. The immunoSEQ Assay was used to sequence TCRbeta CDR3 regions. After extraction, genomic DNA underwent amplification by bias-controlled multiplex PCR, followed by high-throughput sequencing. In the source study's methods: To quantify the absolute abundance of every unique TCRbeta CDR3 region, sequences were collapsed and filtered. T cell fraction was estimated by normalization of TCRbeta template counts to usable DNA, with usable DNA being measured through amplification of reference genes present in all nucleated cells. Repertoire TCRs were annotated as SARS-CoV-2-specific by exact matching of V gene, CDR3 amino acid sequence and J gene to a known reactive TCR set. The reference SARS-CoV-2 TCR set was obtained from MIRA and was filtered for enrichment in COVID-19-positive ImmuneCODE repertoires, whereby public or cross-reactive TCRs were removed. Drawing on the MIRA antigens, annotated TCRs were analysed further at the level of specific ORF or position within ORF. Breadth was defined as annotated unique rearrangements over total unique productive rearrangements; depth was the summed frequency of those rearrangements. Two-sided Wilcoxon rank-sum tests were used to compare TCR breadth between groups. In TCRdb, the immuneACCESS table is reduced to in-frame sequences with V and J assigned. These tables do not hold every clone; where another copy was compared, an unresolved V gene accounts for under half, and the others remain unexplained. V, J and clone size were drawn from that table, and D and trimming were deduced from the DNA. The sample table records fewer than 500,000 clones; roughly 89% of these occur just once. The top ten clones comprise around 2.6% of the sample.

These data are taken from a study of Ad26.COV2.S vaccination and SARS-CoV-2 variants (dated by TCRdb to about 2021). Concerning the study at large: Donors in the vaccine arm were drawn from COV1001, a phase I-IIa trial of Ad26.COV2.S in healthy adults that was multicentre, randomized, double-blind and placebo-controlled. The TCR-sequenced set comprised around 30 samples: approximately 19 Ad26.COV2.S vaccine recipients, 5 placebo recipients and 8 SARS-CoV-2 convalescent individuals. Investigators remained blinded to trial group allocation during experiments and outcome assessment. The specificity and breadth of SARS-CoV-2-reactive T cell receptors after Ad26.COV2.S vaccination were assessed by TCRbeta repertoire sequencing. Dosing of Ad26.COV2.S was intramuscular, at either 5x10^10 or 1x10^11 viral particles, delivered as one shot or as two shots spaced 56 days apart. Trial participants were randomized into five groups of five, in which low-dose or high-dose Ad26.COV2.S was given once or twice, or placebo was given on both occasions. On the study overall, not on this receptor specifically: It was noted by the authors that total T cell responses may have been underestimated by the TCR breadth and depth analyses. Comparable non-spike TCR breadth was observed between vaccine and placebo recipients, consistent with only spike being contained in the vaccine. Spike-specific TCR breadth was higher in Ad26.COV2.S recipients than in placebo recipients (P = 0.0014). After vaccination, substantial breadth of spike-specific CD8+ and CD4+ T cell responses was reported. The study was not powered to compare responses between vaccine doses or regimens.

Via the germline V gene, CDR1 is ENHRY and CDR2 SYGVKD. The CDR3 covers 14 residues, taking in both the cysteine and the phenylalanine. This entry keeps only the CDR3 DNA: 42 bases, framed from base 1. Trimming removed 10 bases from V and 5 bases from J, leaving 15 bases between the germline ends. Sequences were derived from peripheral blood, sampled in a trial of Ad26.COV2.S vaccine versus placebo. The sequence is built from TRBV10-3 and TRBJ1-6; D gene: possibly TRBD1, on 6 matching bases. The receptor was isolated from a person between 18 and 60 years old who received the Ad26.COV2.S COVID-19 vaccine or a placebo. The CDR3 protein is CATFSPGDNSPLHF. The DNA reads TGTGCCACCTTCTCACCAGGGGATAATTCACCCCTCCACTTT.